Included here is one TCR beta chain sequence, with context. As yet, its antigen is unknown. This specimen belongs to a study of T cell repertoires in cytomegalovirus infection. General study results and limits: Dominating the ex vivo response were HLA-C-restricted CMV-specific TCR beta clonotypes.

This CDR3 spans 17 amino acids. Germline V gene lookup returns CDR1 LNHDA and CDR2 SQIVND (reference sequence). V lost 7 bases to trimming and J lost 8 bases; unmatched junction nucleotides: 18. TCRdb re-called the reads through MiXCR, storing one row per CDR3 protein. In the table there are some 480,000 distinct CDR3 sequences, roughly a third of which are singletons. The chain uses TRBV19 and TRBJ2-2; 8 nucleotides line up with TRBD1. Sequenced here: cultured PBMCs, sampled from culture after CMV antigen stimulation. This TCR was recovered from a human donor in good health (CMV status not recorded). Some clones in this sample may be carry-over from other donors' samples. CDR3 bases: TGTGCCAGTATTACTTCTGGAGACAGGGGTGGAACGGGGGAGCTGTTTTTT. Translated: CASITSGDRGGTGELFF.